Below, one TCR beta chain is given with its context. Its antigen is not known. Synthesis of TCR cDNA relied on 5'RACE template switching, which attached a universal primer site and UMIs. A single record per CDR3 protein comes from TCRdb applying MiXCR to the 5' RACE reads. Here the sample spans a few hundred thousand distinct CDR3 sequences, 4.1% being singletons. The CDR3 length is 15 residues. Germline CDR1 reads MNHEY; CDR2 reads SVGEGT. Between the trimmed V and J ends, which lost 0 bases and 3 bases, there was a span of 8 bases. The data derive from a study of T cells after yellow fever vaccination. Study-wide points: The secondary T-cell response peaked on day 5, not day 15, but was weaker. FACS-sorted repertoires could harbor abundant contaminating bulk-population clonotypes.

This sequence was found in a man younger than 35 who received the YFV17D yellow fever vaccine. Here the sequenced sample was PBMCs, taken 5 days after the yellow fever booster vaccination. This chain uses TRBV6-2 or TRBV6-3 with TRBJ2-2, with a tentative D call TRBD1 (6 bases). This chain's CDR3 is CASSYSGADTGELFF. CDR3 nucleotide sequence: TGTGCCAGCAGTTACTCGGGGGCCGACACCGGGGAGCTGTTTTTT.